The entry that follows covers one T cell receptor beta chain sequence. Its cognate antigen has yet to be identified. Base quality data are lacking; no much larger clone is found one base away. The sample originates from a study of radiation and T cells in renal cell carcinoma (TCRdb year 2020). General notes on the study: The samples were drawn from a clinical trial, where primary renal cell carcinomas were treated with 15 Gy of stereotactic body radiation therapy and then removed by nephrectomy 4 weeks afterward. In total, some 50 samples, comprising approximately 26 tumors and around 27 peripheral blood samples, were subjected to TCR beta sequencing. In the approximately 53 samples combined, several million unique CDR3 nucleotide sequences were found, encoding about 2,700,000 unique CDR3 amino acid sequences.

The sample's time point, from its label and the paper: blood 2 weeks post-SBRT. What this sample's treatment or condition label stands for: 15 Gy SBRT to primary tumor, nephrectomy 4 weeks later. To follow tumor-enriched clonotypes, peripheral blood was collected serially from radiation-treated patients at baseline and again at 2 weeks and 4 weeks after SBRT. Every patient's renal cell carcinoma showed clear cell pathology. Genomic DNA for TCR sequencing was prepared using the QIAamp DNA Blood Mini Kit (Qiagen). Only samples passing all quality control checks were included in the analyses. Via the germline V gene, CDR1 is SGHTA and CDR2 FQGTGA. There are 15 amino acids in the CDR3, from cysteine to phenylalanine inclusive. Left in the record is the CDR3 DNA by itself, 45 bases read in frame from the first base. V loses 4 bases, J loses 1 base, and the germline ends lie 13 bases apart. The immunoSEQ kit was used, according to the manufacturer's recommendations, to generate TCR beta libraries from genomic DNA. To prepare libraries, a first multiplex PCR with proprietary primers was run, followed by a second PCR that added unique barcodes, and a bead cleanup was done after each round. Each sample batch included a kit-provided positive control reaction and a negative control reaction. The final libraries underwent checking on an Agilent 4200 TapeStation D1000 ScreenTape, volumetric pooling, and quantification by qPCR. An Illumina NextSeq500 fitted with a MidOutput 150-cycle cartridge performed the sequencing, running 156 Read1 cycles and 15 Index1 cycles with the kit's custom primers. The pooled library was loaded at 0.8 to 1 pM, and around 20% PhiX control was spiked in. Under the source paper's analysis protocol: The vendor-processed data were analyzed in R, and a clonotype was defined as all T cells that share the same CDR3 nucleotide sequence. In the clone abundance analyses, frequencies were normalized to the 10,000 most abundant clones in each sample. Public T cell clones, averaging fewer than five per sample, were removed before analysis. A difference in abundance of at least 32-fold between compartments was used to define tumor-enriched and baseline blood-enriched clonotypes. Clonotypes expanded or contracted between blood time points were identified with a beta-binomial differential abundance model. The Baroni-Urbani and Buser coefficient was used to measure tumor-blood repertoire similarity, and groups were compared with two-tailed Wilcoxon tests in R. The immuneACCESS repertoire file appears here via TCRdb, limited to in-frame rearrangements. These files lack a portion of the clones; in checked studies, under half of the deficit traces to unresolved V genes, and the cause of the others is not known. For V, J and clone size, that table is used; D and trimming come from the DNA. This sample is represented by roughly 130,000 clones; more than 80% of them were singletons. The ten largest account for under 2.5% of the sample.

Overall results and qualifications from the work: Because pretreatment tumor biopsies were not available, the baseline intratumoral presence of clonotypes could not be determined. Because the trial had a single-armed design, the trial could not examine how radiation dose or scheduling affected the TCR repertoire. Dynamics of the blood repertoire were not tracked past 4 weeks after treatment. An increase in top tumor clonotypes in blood was observed from baseline to 2 weeks post-radiation, followed by contraction by 4 weeks, which was taken to suggest transient expansion of tumor-resident clones.

The chain is made from TRBV7-3 and TRBJ1-1, with no confidently assigned D gene. Source: blood, taken from a patient whose treatment included radiotherapy and nephrectomy. The source of this sequence is a woman aged 55-70 years with renal cell carcinoma. The CDR3 protein: CASSSSRDTNTEAFF. The DNA is as follows: TGTGCCAGCAGCTCGTCCAGAGACACGAACACTGAAGCTTTCTTT.